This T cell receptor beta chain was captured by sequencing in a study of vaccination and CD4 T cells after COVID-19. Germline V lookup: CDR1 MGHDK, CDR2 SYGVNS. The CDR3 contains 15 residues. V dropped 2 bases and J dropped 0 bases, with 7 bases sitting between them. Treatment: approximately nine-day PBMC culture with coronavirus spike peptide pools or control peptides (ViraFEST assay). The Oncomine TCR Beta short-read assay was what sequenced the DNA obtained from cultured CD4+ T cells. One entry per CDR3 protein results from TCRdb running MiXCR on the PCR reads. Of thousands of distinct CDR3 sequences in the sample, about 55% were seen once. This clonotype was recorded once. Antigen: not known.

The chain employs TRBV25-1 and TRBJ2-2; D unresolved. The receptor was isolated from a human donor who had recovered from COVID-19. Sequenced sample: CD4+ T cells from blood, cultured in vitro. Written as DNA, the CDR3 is TGTGCCAGCAGTGAAGCGCTAGCGAACACCGGGGAGCTGTTTTTT. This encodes CASSEALANTGELFF. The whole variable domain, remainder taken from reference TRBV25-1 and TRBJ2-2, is EADIYQTPRYLVIGTGKKITLECSQTMGHDKMYWYQQDPGMELHLIHYSYGVNSTEKGDLSSESTVSRIRTEHFPLTLESARPSHTSQYLCASSEALANTGELFFGEGSRLTVL.